The 14 T cell receptor beta chains in this list originate from one sample, sequenced in a study of T cell repertoires and Cas9 in healthy adults. Profiling relied on immunoSEQ multiplex PCR, and the TCRdb table lists in-frame clones only, not all of them. The sample shows about 22,000 clones, 91% of them seen only once. The material sequenced was CD4+ effector T cells (CD127+, CD25-, CD137-, CD154-) from PBMCs; culture status not recorded. Receptors originate from a human donor in good health.

The chain combines TRBV12-5 with TRBJ1-1; D is unclear. The germline CDR1 and CDR2 sequences are LGHNT and FRNRAP. The CDR3 is 14 amino acids. V lost 6 bases and J 3 bases, leaving 14 bases between the germline ends. This CDR3 is CASGPAGADTEAFF. The CDR3 DNA reads TGTGCTAGTGGACCCGCCGGCGCCGACACTGAAGCTTTCTTT.

This chain connects TRBV4-1 to TRBJ2-7, with TRBD2 matching over 13 bases. CDR1 MGHRA and CDR2 YSYEKL come from the germline V gene. Trimming removed 3 bases from V and 5 bases from J; junction bases left unmatched: 10. This CDR3 has 17 amino acids. CDR3 nucleotide sequence: TGCGCCAGCAGCCATGGACTAGCGGGAGTTCTGTTCCACGAGCAGTACTTC. Residues: CASSHGLAGVLFHEQYF.

J is TRBJ2-7 and V is TRBV27, with a weak D call TRBD1 (5 bases). V was shortened by 6 bases and J by 0 bases, with 15 bases between the two germline ends. Per germline, CDR1 MNHEY and CDR2 SMNVEV (reference sequence). The CDR3 covers 15 residues. CDR3 loop: CASRSITGNSYEQYF. The DNA of the CDR3 is TGTGCCAGCAGATCTATTACAGGTAACTCCTACGAGCAGTACTTC.

This clone was seen a single time. The chain employs TRBV6-1 and TRBJ1-3; D uncertain. Trimming removed 8 bases at V and 3 bases at J, with 11 bases between. Germline CDR1 MNHNS, CDR2 SASEGT. The CDR3 runs to 13 residues. The CDR3 DNA reads TGTGCCAGCGAAGGAACTGATGGAAACACCATATATTTT. This gives the protein CASEGTDGNTIYF.

This clone appeared a single time. V usage is TRBV28 and J usage is TRBJ1-1, with TRBD1 identical over 7 bases. CDR1 MDHEN and CDR2 SYDVKM come from the germline V gene. The CDR3 has 15 residues. V dropped 10 bases and J dropped 7; count of bases not matched to a gene: 18. CDR3: CATRPTGGGGGEAFF. DNA for the CDR3: TGTGCCACGCGCCCGACAGGAGGGGGCGGAGGTGAAGCTTTCTTT.

The chain employs TRBV7-2 and TRBJ2-3; D gene uncertain. CDR1 and CDR2 (germline): SGHTA, FQGNSA. The CDR3 consists of 12 residues. The V end was cut by 1 base, the J end by 7 bases, with 6 bases between. The CDR3 loop is CASSLGVNTQYF. The CDR3 bases are TGTGCCAGCAGCTTAGGGGTCAATACGCAGTATTTT.

This sequence joins TRBV28 and TRBJ1-2, with 10 positions matching TRBD1. Germline loops: CDR1 MDHEN, CDR2 SYDVKM. The CDR3 extends over 15 amino acids. V trimming: 3 bases; J trimming: 8 bases; junction bases outside the gene matches: 9. CDR3 loop: CASSFRDRGFRGYTF. The DNA for the CDR3 is TGTGCCAGCAGTTTCCGGGACAGGGGCTTCAGGGGCTACACCTTC.

This clone was counted once. V usage is TRBV30 and J usage is TRBJ2-7; 7 bases fit TRBD2. Germline V gene sequence: CDR1 GTSNPN, CDR2 SVGIG (reference sequence). V was pared by 2 bases and J by 7 bases, with 17 bases of the junction left unmatched. This CDR3 has 16 amino acids. CDR3 region: CAWSPSPTGGSLEQYF. Here the CDR3 DNA reads TGTGCCTGGAGTCCCTCTCCAACGGGGGGATCCCTGGAGCAGTACTTC.

The rearrangement links TRBV6-1 to TRBJ1-2, with TRBD1 matching over 9 bases. Germline-derived CDR1 and CDR2 are MNHNS and SASEGT. After removal of 2 bases from V and 6 bases from J, the junction contained 4 bases not matched to a gene. The CDR3 spans 14 residues. DNA of the CDR3: TGTGCCAGCAGTGAACTGGGACAGGGACATGGCTACACCTTC. Its translation is CASSELGQGHGYTF.

The gene calls are TRBV27 and TRBJ2-2; 8 nucleotides agree with TRBD1. The junction had 9 bases not matched to a gene; V was cut back by 3 bases and J by 3 bases. Looked up from germline, CDR1 is MNHEY and CDR2 is SMNVEV (reference sequence). This CDR3 has 17 amino acids. CDR3 DNA sequence: TGTGCCAGCAGTTTCCAGACCCCACAGGGGGACACCGGGGAGCTGTTTTTT. Translation: CASSFQTPQGDTGELFF.

This clone appeared a single time. The rearrangement links TRBV7-8 to TRBJ1-2; 10 nucleotides line up with TRBD1. In germline, CDR1 is SGHVS, CDR2 FQNEAQ. The CDR3 contains 14 residues. V shed 5 bases, J shed 10 bases, and the junction held 10 bases outside the gene matches. CDR3: CASSPAGTGVSYTF. DNA of the CDR3: TGTGCCAGCAGCCCCGCCGGGACAGGGGTTTCCTACACCTTC. Based on the CDR3 plus reference TRBV7-8 and TRBJ1-2, the full variable domain is GAGVSQSPRYKVAKRGQDVALRCDPISGHVSLFWYQQALGQGPEFLTYFQNEAQLDKSGLPSDRFFAERPEGSVSTLKIQRTQQEDSAVYLCASSPAGTGVSYTFGSGTRLTVV.

There are a few counts of this clone. The genes are TRBV5-1 and TRBJ1-4, with D possibly matching TRBD1 (5 bases). This CDR3 region has 15 residues. Trimming pared 4 bases from V and 0 bases from J, leaving 10 bases between. Per germline, CDR1 SGHRS and CDR2 YFSETQ. The CDR3 nucleotides are TGCGCCAGCAGCGAAACAGGATCAACTAATGAAAAACTGTTTTTT. Amino acids: CASSETGSTNEKLFF. The full variable domain, completed using reference TRBV5-1 and TRBJ1-4, is KAGVTQTPRYLIKTRGQQVTLSCSPISGHRSVSWYQQTPGQGLQFLFEYFSETQRNKGNFPGRFSGRQFSNSRSEMNVSTLELGDSALYLCASSETGSTNEKLFFGSGTQLSVL.

The J gene is TRBJ2-2, the V gene TRBV5-4; D perhaps matches TRBD1 (5 bases). Trimming left V 4 bases short and J 5 bases short, with 12 bases between. This CDR3 contains 14 residues. CDR1 and CDR2 from the germline V gene are SGHNT and YYREEE (reference sequence). CDR3 amino acids: CASSLPKGTGELFF. The CDR3 coding sequence is TGTGCCAGCAGCCTACCGAAGGGGACCGGGGAGCTGTTTTTT.

V is TRBV11-2 and J is TRBJ1-1; D is unclear. The V gene lost 5 bases and the J gene lost 0 bases, with 19 bases spanning the gap. This CDR3 comprises 17 residues. CDR1 is SGHAT, CDR2 FQNNGV, per germline. The CDR3 nucleotides are TGTGCCAGCAGCGCAGGTCCAGGACGGTTCATGAACACTGAAGCTTTCTTT. Its protein is CASSAGPGRFMNTEAFF. Variable domain in full (rest from reference TRBV11-2 and TRBJ1-1): EAGVAQSPRYKIIEKRQSVAFWCNPISGHATLYWYQQILGQGPKLLIQFQNNGVVDDSQLPKDRFSAERLKGVDSTLKIQPAKLEDSAVYLCASSAGPGRFMNTEAFFGQGTRLTVV.